This TCR beta chain came from a study of cytomegalovirus exposure and HLA in healthy donors (dated by TCRdb to 2016 to 2017). With regard to the full study: A later analysis indicated that the 110 or so validation repertoires were generated on the platform also employed for the 670 or so repertoires of the first cohort. The study aimed to test whether cataloging public T cell receptors could reveal signatures of past pathogen exposure. A separate validation cohort of 100 to 150 different subjects was used in addition to the roughly 670-subject first cohort. To predict cytomegalovirus infection status, the study brought together high-throughput TCR immunosequencing, statistical association of individual TCRs with disease status, and machine learning.

With respect to this clone: Its specific antigen is unknown. The record has no base qualities; no much larger clone is one base away.

The donors belonged to the validation cohort of about 120 subjects, which was separate from the roughly 700-subject first cohort. The CDR3 has 14 amino acids, counting the end cysteine and phenylalanine. Only the CDR3 region is kept as DNA, spanning 42 bases read in frame from base 1. Per the germline V gene, MDHEN is the CDR1 and SYDVKM is the CDR2. Trimming removed 4 bases from V and 6 bases from J, leaving 16 bases between the germline ends. The library was made by the immunoSEQ multiplex PCR assay. As for the original processing: A statistical classification framework was developed to diagnose cytomegalovirus status using the catalog of TCR beta chain sequences. Entries here come from immuneACCESS through TCRdb and include only in-frame sequences with V and J called. Some clones fail to appear in such tables; in the studies checked, an unresolved V gene covers under half of the shortfall, and the cause of the remainder is unknown. V and J calls and clone size are those listed in that table; D and trimming were worked out from the DNA. The sample table shows roughly 150,000 clones, and approximately 84% are seen once. The ten largest clones capture roughly 10% of the sample.

Study-wide findings and limitations: The classifier was reported to diagnose cytomegalovirus status with high specificity and sensitivity in both the original cohort and the validation cohort. All 120 or so repertoires were used to score co-occurrence in the validation cohort in a later analysis, because that analysis had no HLA typing for the cohort. A total of 150 or so TCR beta chains were listed by the study as associated with cytomegalovirus. In vitro tests confirmed that a few of the cytomegalovirus-associated TCR beta chains recognize cytomegalovirus antigens. Of the cluster scores, roughly 95% were above 0 in a later analysis, which found that TCRs clustered in the first cohort also tended to co-occur in the approximately 120 validation repertoires. The authors suggested that the approach could potentially be generalized to other disease states and immunological phenotypes. Across donors, most TCR sequences were observed very rarely, whereas some public TCRs were present in many individuals.

The sequencing input was PBMCs. This receptor was obtained from a young man in good health and CMV-seropositive. The sequence joins TRBV28 to TRBJ2-7; the D segment could be TRBD2, given 6 matching bases. The CDR3 loop reads CASSWGLLVREQYF. The nucleotide sequence is TGTGCCAGCAGTTGGGGACTGTTAGTCCGCGAGCAGTACTTC.